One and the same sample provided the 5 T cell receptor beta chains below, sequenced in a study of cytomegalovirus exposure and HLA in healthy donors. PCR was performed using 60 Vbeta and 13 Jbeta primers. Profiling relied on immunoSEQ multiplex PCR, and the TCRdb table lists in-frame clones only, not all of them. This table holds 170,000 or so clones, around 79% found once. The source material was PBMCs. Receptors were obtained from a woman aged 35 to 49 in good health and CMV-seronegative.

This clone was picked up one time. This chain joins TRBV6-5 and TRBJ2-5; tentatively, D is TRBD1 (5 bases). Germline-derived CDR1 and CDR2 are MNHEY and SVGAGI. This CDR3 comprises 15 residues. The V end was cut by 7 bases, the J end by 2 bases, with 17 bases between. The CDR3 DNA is TGTGCCAGCACCCTCGACAGAGGATATCAAGAGACCCAGTACTTC. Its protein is CASTLDRGYQETQYF.

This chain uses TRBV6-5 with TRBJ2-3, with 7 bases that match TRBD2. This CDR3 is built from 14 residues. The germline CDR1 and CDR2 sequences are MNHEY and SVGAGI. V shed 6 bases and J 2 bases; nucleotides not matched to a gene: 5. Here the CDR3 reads CASRTGLTTDTQYF. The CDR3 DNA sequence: TGTGCCAGCAGAACGGGACTAACCACAGATACGCAGTATTTT.

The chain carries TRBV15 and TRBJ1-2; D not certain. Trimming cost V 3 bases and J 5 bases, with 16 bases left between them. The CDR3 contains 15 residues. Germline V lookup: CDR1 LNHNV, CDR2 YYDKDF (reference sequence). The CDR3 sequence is CATSSGPTESYGYTF. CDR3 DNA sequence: TGTGCCACCAGCAGTGGCCCTACAGAAAGTTATGGCTACACCTTC.

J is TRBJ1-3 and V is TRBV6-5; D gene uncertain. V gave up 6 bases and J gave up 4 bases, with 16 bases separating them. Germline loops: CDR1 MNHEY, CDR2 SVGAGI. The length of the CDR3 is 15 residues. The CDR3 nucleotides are TGTGCCAGCAGATCGACCGGGTCCTCAGGAAACACCATATATTTT. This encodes CASRSTGSSGNTIYF.

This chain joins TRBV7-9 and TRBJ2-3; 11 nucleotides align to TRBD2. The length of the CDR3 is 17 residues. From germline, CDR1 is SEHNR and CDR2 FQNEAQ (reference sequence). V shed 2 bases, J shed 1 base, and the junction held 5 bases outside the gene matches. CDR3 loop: CASSLLAGGRGTDTQYF. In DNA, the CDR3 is TGTGCCAGCAGCTTACTAGCGGGGGGCCGCGGCACAGATACGCAGTATTTT.